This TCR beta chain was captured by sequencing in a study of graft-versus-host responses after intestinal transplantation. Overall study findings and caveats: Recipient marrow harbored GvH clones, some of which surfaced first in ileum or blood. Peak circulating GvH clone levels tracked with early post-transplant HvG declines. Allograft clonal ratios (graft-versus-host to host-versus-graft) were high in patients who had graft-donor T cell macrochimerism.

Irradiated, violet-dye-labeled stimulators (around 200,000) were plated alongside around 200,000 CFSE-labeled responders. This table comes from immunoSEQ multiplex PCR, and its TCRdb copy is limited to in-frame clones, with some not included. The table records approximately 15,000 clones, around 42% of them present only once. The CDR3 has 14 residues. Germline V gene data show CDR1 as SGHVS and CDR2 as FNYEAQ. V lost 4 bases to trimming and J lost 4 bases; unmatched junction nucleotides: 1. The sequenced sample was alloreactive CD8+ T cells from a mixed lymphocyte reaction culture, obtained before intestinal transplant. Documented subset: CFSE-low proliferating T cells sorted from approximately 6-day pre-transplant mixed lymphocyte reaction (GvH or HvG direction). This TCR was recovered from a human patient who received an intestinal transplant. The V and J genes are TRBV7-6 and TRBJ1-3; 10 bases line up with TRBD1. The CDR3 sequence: CASSSGQGGNTIYF. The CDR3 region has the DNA TGTGCCAGCAGCTCGGGACAGGGGGGAAACACCATATATTTT.